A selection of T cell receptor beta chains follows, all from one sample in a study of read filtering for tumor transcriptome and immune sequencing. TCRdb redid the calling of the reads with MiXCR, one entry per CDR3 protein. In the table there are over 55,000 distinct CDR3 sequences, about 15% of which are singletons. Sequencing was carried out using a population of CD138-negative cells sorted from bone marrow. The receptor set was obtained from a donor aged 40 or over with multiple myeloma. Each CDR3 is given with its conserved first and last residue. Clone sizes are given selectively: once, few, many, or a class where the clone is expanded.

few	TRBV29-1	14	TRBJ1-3	CSVGLGSSGNTIYF
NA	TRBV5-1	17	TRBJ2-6	CASSLGGPISGANVLTF
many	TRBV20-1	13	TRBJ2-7	CSARSDVTYEQYF
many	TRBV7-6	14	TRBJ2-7	CASSQLAYSYEQYF
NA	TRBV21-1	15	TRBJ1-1	CASSKGRTVNTEAFF
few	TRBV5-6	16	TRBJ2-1	CASSAPGLAGGVEQFF
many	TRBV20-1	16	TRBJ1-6	CSARKGTGAMDSPLHF
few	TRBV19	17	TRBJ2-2	CASSIEGHQRIAGELFF
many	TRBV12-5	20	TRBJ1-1	CASGLEYTQTHTKMNTEAFF
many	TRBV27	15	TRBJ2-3	CASSLGEGMADTQYF
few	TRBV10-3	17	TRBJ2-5	CAISETTRGQGKETQYF
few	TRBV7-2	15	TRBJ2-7	CASSDRDRVVDEQYF
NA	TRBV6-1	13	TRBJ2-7	CASDSGQPDTLYF
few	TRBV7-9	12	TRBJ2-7	CASSSPSYEQYF
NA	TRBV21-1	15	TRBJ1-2	CASPGPLRINYGYTF
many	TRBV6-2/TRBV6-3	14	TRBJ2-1	CASSYRGGYNEQFF
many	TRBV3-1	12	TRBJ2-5	CASSQDRSTQYF
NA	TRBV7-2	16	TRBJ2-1	CASSLRLTRTYNEQFF
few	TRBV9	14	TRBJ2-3	CASSLRAGTDTQYF
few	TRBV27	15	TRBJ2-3	CASSLRGAVTDTQCF
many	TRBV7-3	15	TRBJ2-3	CASSLRLAGADTQYF
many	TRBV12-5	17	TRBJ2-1	CASGLVLLAGVRDEQFF
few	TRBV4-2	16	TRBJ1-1	CASSQDLTTGQCLPLF
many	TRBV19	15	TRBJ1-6	CASRGESRTNSPLHF
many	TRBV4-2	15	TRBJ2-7	CASSQGTGENYEQYF
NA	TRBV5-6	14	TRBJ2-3	CASSLVDRTDTQYF
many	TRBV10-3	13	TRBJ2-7	CAINRDGSYEQYF
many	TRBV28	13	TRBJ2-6	CASSLTDANVLTF
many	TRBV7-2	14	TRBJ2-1	CASSLKLARNEQFF
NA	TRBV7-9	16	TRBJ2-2	CASSSLATGITGELFF
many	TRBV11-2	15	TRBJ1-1	CASSPPPWANTEAFF
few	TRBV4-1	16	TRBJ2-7	CASSQATGTGSYEQYF
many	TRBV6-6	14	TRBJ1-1	CASSYFDRDTEAFF
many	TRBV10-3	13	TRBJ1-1	CAIRPQGSTEAFF
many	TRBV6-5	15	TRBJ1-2	CASSAVGHVNYGYTF
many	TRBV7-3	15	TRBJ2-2	CASREGGRGTGELFF
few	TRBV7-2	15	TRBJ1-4	CASSSSGTTNEKLFF
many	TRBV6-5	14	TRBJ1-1	CASSYSTPNTEAFF
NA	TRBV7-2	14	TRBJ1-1	CASRSDGIRGGAFF
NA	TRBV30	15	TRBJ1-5	CAWSVQTGYYQPQHF
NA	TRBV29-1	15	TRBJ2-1	CSGKHDTGSYNEQFF
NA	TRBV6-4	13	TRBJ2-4	CASSDRGGGNQYF
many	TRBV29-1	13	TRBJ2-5	CSVDSAGQETQYF
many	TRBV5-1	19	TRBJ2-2	CASSASAFTTSGSTGELFF
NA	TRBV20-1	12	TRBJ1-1	CSARTPGEAAFF
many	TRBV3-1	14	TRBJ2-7	CASSRKTGEYEQYF
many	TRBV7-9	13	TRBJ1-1	CASSPSEGTEAFF
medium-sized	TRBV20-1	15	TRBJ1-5	CSASFPGQGNQPQHF